Listed below are T cell receptor beta chains from one sample, sequenced in a study of response to subunit inactivated influenza vaccine. TCRdb called the RT-PCR reads again in MiXCR, with one record for every CDR3 protein. The data contain about 830,000 distinct CDR3 sequences, approximately 18% of them singletons. The sequences come from PBMCs from blood, collected roughly 5 days after vaccination. These receptors all stem from a man between 45 and 60 years old who received an inactivated influenza vaccine. CDR3s include the opening cysteine and the closing phenylalanine or tryptophan. The D gene is left open where the match is weak. Expanded clones get a size class; other rows say once, few or many, or leave the size out.

TRBD1	once	TRBJ2-1	TRBV5-8	CASSLVLSGTGDEQFF	TGTGCCAGCAGCTTGGTCCTATCGGGGACAGGAGATGAGCAGTTCTTC
NA	many	TRBJ2-5	TRBV4-2	CASADREVTQYF	TGTGCCAGTGCTGACAGAGAGGTAACCCAGTACTTC
NA	few	TRBJ1-6	TRBV12-3/TRBV12-4	CASSLHTTGLSPLHF	TGTGCCAGCAGCTTACACACCACAGGGCTTTCACCCCTCCACTTT
TRBD2	few	TRBJ2-5	TRBV20-1	CSARSGGPAIGTQYF	TGCAGTGCTAGGAGCGGGGGCCCCGCAATTGGGACCCAGTACTTC
NA	NA	TRBJ2-1	TRBV24-1	CATSDLGRGEQFF	TGTGCCACCAGTGATTTGGGAAGAGGGGAGCAGTTCTTC
NA	few	TRBJ2-1	TRBV9	CASSLPERDNEQFF	TGTGCCAGCAGCCTCCCGGAGCGGGACAATGAGCAGTTCTTC
NA	few	TRBJ2-7	TRBV4-1	CASSQGQGVDEQYF	TGCGCCAGCAGCCAGGGGCAGGGCGTGGACGAGCAGTACTTC
NA	few	TRBJ2-7	TRBV12-3/TRBV12-4	CASSLQSRISYEQYF	TGTGCCAGCAGTTTACAAAGCCGAATCTCCTACGAGCAGTACTTC
NA	few	TRBJ2-4	TRBV5-1	CASSYAGGRENIQYF	TGCGCCAGCAGCTACGCTGGGGGTAGGGAAAACATTCAGTACTTC
NA	NA	TRBJ2-7	TRBV10-3	CAIVRDGGYEQYF	TGTGCCATCGTCCGGGACGGAGGCTACGAGCAGTACTTC
NA	few	TRBJ2-7	TRBV12-3/TRBV12-4	CAAANEQYF	TGTGCCGCCGCAAATGAGCAGTACTTC
TRBD1	many	TRBJ2-3	TRBV5-1	CASSTGQGSDTQYF	TGCGCCAGCAGCACGGGACAGGGATCAGATACGCAGTATTTT
TRBD2	few	TRBJ2-3	TRBV7-2	CASSPLAGAITDTQYF	TGTGCCAGCAGTCCACTAGCGGGGGCCATCACAGATACGCAGTATTTT
NA	NA	TRBJ1-4	TRBV4-3	CASSQDVATNEKLFF	TGCGCCAGCAGCCAAGATGTTGCAACTAATGAAAAACTGTTTTTT
TRBD2	NA	TRBJ2-5	TRBV4-3	CASSRMGLAGGWQETQYF	TGCGCCAGCAGCCGGATGGGACTAGCGGGAGGTTGGCAAGAGACCCAGTACTTC
NA	many	TRBJ2-3	TRBV7-3	CASSSISTDTQYF	TGTGCCAGCAGCTCAATCAGCACAGATACGCAGTATTTT
NA	many	TRBJ2-3	TRBV20-1	CSATDPVVTDTQYF	TGCAGTGCAACCGACCCGGTGGTGACGGATACGCAGTATTTT
NA	NA	TRBJ2-7	TRBV4-1	CASSQGGAFPYEQYF	TGCGCCAGCAGCCAAGGTGGCGCCTTTCCCTACGAGCAGTACTTC
NA	NA	TRBJ2-1	TRBV6-5	CASSYGDQLYNEQFF	TGTGCCAGCAGTTACGGGGACCAACTCTACAATGAGCAGTTCTTC
TRBD2	NA	TRBJ2-5	TRBV12-3/TRBV12-4	CASSRRAGGLETQYF	TGTGCCAGCAGTAGAAGAGCGGGGGGGCTAGAGACCCAGTACTTC
NA	NA	TRBJ2-7	TRBV7-2	CASSSARGGYEQYF	TGTGCCAGCAGCTCGGCCAGGGGGGGCTACGAGCAGTACTTC
NA	NA	TRBJ1-1	TRBV6-1	CASSRRSGTEAFF	TGTGCCAGCAGCCGAAGATCCGGGACTGAAGCTTTCTTT
TRBD1	NA	TRBJ2-7	TRBV29-1	CSVVIDRGYEQYF	TGCAGCGTTGTAATCGACAGGGGCTACGAGCAGTACTTC
NA	many	TRBJ2-5	TRBV12-3/TRBV12-4	CASSIVETQYF	TGTGCCAGCTCCATCGTAGAGACCCAGTACTTC
NA	many	TRBJ2-5	TRBV20-1	CSARDGESATWETQYF	TGCAGTGCTAGAGATGGTGAATCAGCGACGTGGGAGACCCAGTACTTC
TRBD2	NA	TRBJ2-3	TRBV12-3/TRBV12-4	CASSFSRGETDTQYF	TGTGCCAGCAGTTTTTCGCGGGGGGAGACAGATACGCAGTATTTT
TRBD2	few	TRBJ2-3	TRBV5-1	CASSYAGTSLSTDTQYF	TGCGCCAGCAGCTATGCCGGGACTAGCTTAAGCACAGATACGCAGTATTTT
TRBD1	NA	TRBJ1-6	TRBV7-2	CASSLGLRTGGTPLHF	TGTGCCAGCAGCTTAGGATTGAGGACAGGGGGTACGCCCCTCCACTTT
TRBD2	NA	TRBJ2-3	TRBV2	CASRRSGGDTDTQYF	TGTGCCAGCAGACGTAGCGGGGGCGACACAGATACGCAGTATTTT
TRBD2	few	TRBJ2-7	TRBV20-1	CSASDAGLAGVEQYF	TGCAGTGCTAGCGACGCGGGACTAGCGGGAGTCGAGCAGTACTTC
NA	NA	TRBJ2-7	TRBV5-1	CASSPGSQFYEQYF	TGCGCCAGCAGCCCGGGCTCGCAGTTCTACGAGCAGTACTTC
TRBD2	NA	TRBJ2-5	TRBV5-1	CASSLGALAGQETQYF	TGCGCCAGCAGCTTGGGCGCACTAGCGGGGCAAGAGACCCAGTACTTC
NA	NA	TRBJ1-2	TRBV7-8	CASSRGSYGYTF	TGTGCCAGCAGCCGGGGTTCCTACGGCTACACCTTC
TRBD1	few	TRBJ2-3	TRBV2	CASKTGTGAQYTQYF	TGTGCCAGCAAAACCGGGACAGGGGCTCAGTATACGCAGTATTTT
TRBD1	NA	TRBJ2-7	TRBV12-3/TRBV12-4	CASSLDRDRFVGEQYF	TGTGCCAGCAGTTTGGACCGGGACAGGTTTGTTGGCGAGCAGTACTTC